The text below deals with one T cell receptor beta chain. This sample is part of a study of T cell changes during pregnancy in multiple sclerosis. From germline, CDR1 is MNHEY and CDR2 SMNVEV (reference sequence). With 0 bases removed from V and 2 bases from J, the gap between germline ends came to 11 bases. There are 15 residues in the CDR3. Clones were sequenced by immunoSEQ multiplex PCR, and TCRdb holds only the in-frame ones, with some missing. The sample carries approximately 92,000 clones, around 90% recorded once. The receptor comes from a female donor with multiple sclerosis, enrolled in a pregnancy study. This chain uses TRBV27 with TRBJ2-7; possibly TRBD1 for D (6 bases). Sequences were derived from peripheral blood, sampled in the first trimester of pregnancy. CDR3 sequence reads: CASSLSTGIAYEQYF. DNA of the CDR3: TGTGCCAGCAGTTTATCAACAGGGATAGCCTACGAGCAGTACTTC.